Listed here are 14 T cell receptor beta chains from one sample, sequenced in a study of memory CD4+ T cells and cytomegalovirus serostatus. The sort gate was single viable CD3+CD4+CD8-CD45RO+ cells for memory CD4+ T cells. Generated by immunoSEQ multiplex PCR, the TCRdb table keeps only in-frame clones and is missing some. Among around 33,000 clones listed, approximately 72% were seen once. Sequenced material: memory CD4+ T cells from blood. All receptors derive from an adult in good health and CMV-seronegative. Some clones in this sample may be carry-over from other donors' samples.

The gene calls are TRBV7-6 and TRBJ1-6, with D hard to call. V lost 1 base and J 9 bases, leaving 16 bases between the germline ends. The CDR3 consists of 16 residues. Per germline, CDR1 SGHVS and CDR2 FNYEAQ. CDR3 nucleotide sequence: TGTGCCAGCAGCTTAGATGGCACCCGTTCGCTTTCACCCCTCCACTTT. It yields the protein CASSLDGTRSLSPLHF.

This clone occurred once. This chain connects TRBV19 to TRBJ2-1; 9 bases map to TRBD1. V shed 3 bases and J 4 bases; nucleotides not matched to a gene: 7. This CDR3 contains 16 residues. In germline, CDR1 is LNHDA, CDR2 SQIVND (reference sequence). CDR3 region: CASSILPGQGYNEQFF. As DNA, the CDR3 is TGTGCCAGTAGTATTCTCCCGGGACAGGGATACAATGAGCAGTTCTTC.

This clone came up once. The CDR3 DNA reads TGCAGCGCTCTCGGGGCAGAGACCCAGTACTTC. Its protein product is CSALGAETQYF. The V call is TRBV20-1, the J call TRBJ2-5; D is perhaps TRBD1 or TRBD2 (5 bases each). Looked up from germline, CDR1 is DFQATT and CDR2 is SNEGSKA (reference sequence). CDR3 length equals 11 residues.

The rearrangement links TRBV6-7 to TRBJ1-2; D uncertain. TRBV6-7 is placed among ORFs of uncertain function. There are 13 residues in the CDR3. The V and J ends lost 9 bases and 3 bases respectively, with 14 bases between them. CDR3 in DNA: TGTGCCAGATATGAAGACGACTACTATGGCTACACCTTC. Translation gives CARYEDDYYGYTF.

The gene calls are TRBV27 and TRBJ2-5; 7 bases are shared with TRBD1. Germline V gene lookup returns CDR1 MNHEY and CDR2 SMNVEV (reference sequence). Trimming cost V 6 bases and J 4 bases; bases outside gene matches: 5. The CDR3 is 13 amino acids. The CDR3 DNA is TGTGCCAGCAGAATACAGGGGACAGAGACCCAGTACTTC. The encoded protein is CASRIQGTETQYF.

The chain combines TRBV10-3 with TRBJ1-2; no definite D call. The V end lost 3 bases, the J end lost 0 bases, and 11 bases lay between the germline ends. This CDR3 comprises 15 residues. The germline CDR1 and CDR2 sequences are ENHRY and SYGVKD. DNA for the CDR3: TGTGCCATCAGTGAATCGCGAGAAGCTAACTATGGCTACACCTTC. As protein: CAISESREANYGYTF.

J is TRBJ2-1 and V is TRBV5-4; D may correspond to TRBD1 or TRBD2 (5 bases each). Germline V lookup: CDR1 SGHNT, CDR2 YYREEE (reference sequence). Trimming cost V 3 bases and J 4 bases, with 11 bases left between them. This CDR3 region has 14 residues. The CDR3 DNA reads as TGTGCCAGCAGCTCCCGGGACCATTACAATGAGCAGTTCTTC. It specifies CASSSRDHYNEQFF.

The rearrangement links TRBV28 to TRBJ1-2; D is unresolved. This CDR3 region has 12 residues. Germline CDR1 reads MDHEN; CDR2 reads SYDVKM. With 8 bases removed from V and 4 bases from J, the gap between germline ends came to 11 bases. This CDR3 reads CASALRSYGYTF. Written as DNA, the CDR3 is TGTGCCAGCGCCCTCCGGAGCTATGGCTACACCTTC.

This clone has just a few counts. The rearrangement links TRBV5-4 to TRBJ2-5; 7 nucleotides line up with TRBD2. The trim removed 2 bases at V and 8 bases at J, leaving 15 bases unmatched. CDR1 is SGHNT and CDR2 is YYREEE in the germline V gene (reference sequence). This CDR3 has 16 residues. The CDR3 loop reads CASSFRLAGVRDTQYF. The CDR3 coding sequence is TGTGCCAGCAGCTTTAGGTTGGCGGGAGTCCGGGATACCCAGTACTTC.

This clone was seen just once. The chain employs TRBV4-1 and TRBJ1-4; 7 bases are a match to TRBD1. CDR1 and CDR2 (germline): MGHRA, YSYEKL. With 4 bases clipped from V and 5 bases from J, the junction kept 7 bases outside the gene matches. The CDR3 sequence is 15 residues long. CDR3 protein: CASSRKGQSNEKLFF. The DNA of the CDR3 is TGCGCCAGCAGCCGAAAGGGACAGTCAAATGAAAAACTGTTTTTT.

The CDR3 DNA follows: TGTGCCAGTAGTATTATTTTAGACAAACCCGAAGCTTTCTTT. It yields the protein CASSIILDKPEAFF. The rearrangement joins TRBV19 to TRBJ1-1; no definite D call. The CDR3 runs 14 residues. Trimming removed 3 bases at V and 8 bases at J, with 16 bases between. Per the germline V gene, CDR1 is LNHDA and CDR2 is SQIVND (reference sequence). Variable domain in full (rest from reference TRBV19 and TRBJ1-1): DGGITQSPKYLFRKEGQNVTLSCEQNLNHDAMYWYRQDPGQGLRLIYYSQIVNDFQKGDIAEGYSVSREKKESFPLTVTSAQKNPTAFYLCASSIILDKPEAFFGQGTRLTVV.

The chain is built from TRBV20-1 and TRBJ1-1; D not resolved. Trimming pared 1 base from V and 7 bases from J, leaving 4 bases between. The CDR3 is made up of 10 amino acids. Germline values: CDR1 DFQATT, CDR2 SNEGSKA (reference sequence). CDR3: CSARVVEAFF. In nucleotides, the CDR3 is TGCAGTGCTAGAGTTGTTGAAGCTTTCTTT.

The gene calls are TRBV2 and TRBJ1-4; D not resolved. V was shortened by 6 bases and J by 5 bases, with 13 bases between the two germline ends. The CDR3 extends over 14 amino acids. In germline, CDR1 is SNHLY, CDR2 FYNNEI. The CDR3 protein is CASRETSSNEKLFF. DNA of the CDR3: TGTGCCAGCAGAGAAACAAGCTCAAATGAAAAACTGTTTTTT.

The rearrangement uses TRBV20-1 and TRBJ2-5; D is unresolved. Germline V CDR1 and CDR2: DFQATT, SNEGSKA (reference sequence). CDR3 size: 11 residues. The CDR3 region has the DNA TGCAGCTCGGAGTATCAAGAGACCCAGTACTTC. The encoded protein is CSSEYQETQYF.